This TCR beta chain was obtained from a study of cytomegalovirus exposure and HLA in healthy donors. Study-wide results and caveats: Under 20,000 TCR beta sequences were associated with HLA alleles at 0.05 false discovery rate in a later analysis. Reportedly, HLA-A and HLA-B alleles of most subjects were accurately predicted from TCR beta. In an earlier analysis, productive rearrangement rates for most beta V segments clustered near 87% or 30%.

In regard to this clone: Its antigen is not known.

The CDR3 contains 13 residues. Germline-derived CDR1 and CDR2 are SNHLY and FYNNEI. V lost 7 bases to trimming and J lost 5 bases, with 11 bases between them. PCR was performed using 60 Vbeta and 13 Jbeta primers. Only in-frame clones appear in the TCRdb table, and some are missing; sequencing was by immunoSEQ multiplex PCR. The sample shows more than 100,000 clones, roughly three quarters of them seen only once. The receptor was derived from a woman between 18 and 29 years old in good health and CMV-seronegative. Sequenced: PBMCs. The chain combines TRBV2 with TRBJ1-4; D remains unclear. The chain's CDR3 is CASTRERNEKLFF. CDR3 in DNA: TGTGCCAGCACCCGGGAGAGGAATGAAAAACTGTTTTTT. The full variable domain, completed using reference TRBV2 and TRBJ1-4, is EPEVTQTPSHQVTQMGQEVILRCVPISNHLYFYWYRQILGQKVEFLVSFYNNEISEKSEIFDDQFSVERPDGSNFTLKIRSTKLEDSAMYFCASTRERNEKLFFGSGTQLSVL.